This TCR beta chain was found in a study of T cell responses to AZD1222 COVID-19 vaccine. Profiling relied on immunoSEQ multiplex PCR, and the TCRdb table lists in-frame clones only, not all of them. Of more than 140,000 clones listed, 80% to 90% are singletons. The CDR3 sequence is 12 residues long. V dropped 3 bases and J dropped 4 bases, with 6 bases sitting between them. Germline CDR1 is SEHNR and CDR2 is FQNEAQ (reference sequence). In this sample, this clone turned up once. The antigen remains unidentified. Findings and caveats of the study: Among vaccine-associated CD4 TCRs, coverage spanned spike, with dominance at 160-218 and 743-854.

The material sequenced was peripheral blood, taken on day 0 of AZD1222 vaccination. This receptor was taken from an adult in good health. This rearrangement joins TRBV7-9 to TRBJ1-2; D gene unclear. For the CDR3, the DNA is TGTGCCAGCAGCTTCCCCGGCTATGGCTACACCTTC. It is translated as CASSFPGYGYTF.